The entry below gives a single T cell receptor (beta chain) sequence along with its context. The sample comes from a study of quantifying T cell responses using KT2 cells. Study in general: RNA was reverse transcribed with TCR alpha and beta constant-region primers.

Unfractionated PBMC were spiked with known numbers of KT2 clone cells. A range of KT2-to-PBMC ratios was made using fixed PBMC numbers. A single-stranded UMI oligo with SP2 sequence was ligated to cDNA 3' ends. An equimolar mix of RC1.1 and RC1.2 primed the beta chain across TRBC1 and TRBC2. Each CDR3 protein is one row after TCRdb ran MiXCR on the UMI-ligation and nested PCR reads. This sample has approximately 46,000 distinct CDR3 sequences, with 11% found just once. The V gene end was trimmed by 6 bases and the J gene end by 3 bases; junction bases not matched to a gene: 6. The CDR3 consists of 16 residues. The germline CDR1 and CDR2 sequences are SNHLY and FYNNEI.

The chain is built from TRBV2 and TRBJ2-1, with 12 bases identical to TRBD2. The clonotype comes from a human donor. Sequencing used PBMCs spiked with cells of the T cell clone KT2. The CDR3 coding sequence is TGTGCCAGCAGCAGACTAGCGGGAGATCTCTACAATGAGCAGTTCTTC. Protein: CASSRLAGDLYNEQFF.